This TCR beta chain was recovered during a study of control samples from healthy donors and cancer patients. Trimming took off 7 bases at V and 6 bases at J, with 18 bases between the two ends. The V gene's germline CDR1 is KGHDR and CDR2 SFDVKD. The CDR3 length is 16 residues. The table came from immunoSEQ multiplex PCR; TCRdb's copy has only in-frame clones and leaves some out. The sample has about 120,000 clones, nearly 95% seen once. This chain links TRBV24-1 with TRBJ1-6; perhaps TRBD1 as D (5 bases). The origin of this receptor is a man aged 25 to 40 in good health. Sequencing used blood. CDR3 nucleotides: TGTGCCACCAGCGAATACGGGACGAGAGGTAATTCACCCCTCCACTTT. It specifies CATSEYGTRGNSPLHF.